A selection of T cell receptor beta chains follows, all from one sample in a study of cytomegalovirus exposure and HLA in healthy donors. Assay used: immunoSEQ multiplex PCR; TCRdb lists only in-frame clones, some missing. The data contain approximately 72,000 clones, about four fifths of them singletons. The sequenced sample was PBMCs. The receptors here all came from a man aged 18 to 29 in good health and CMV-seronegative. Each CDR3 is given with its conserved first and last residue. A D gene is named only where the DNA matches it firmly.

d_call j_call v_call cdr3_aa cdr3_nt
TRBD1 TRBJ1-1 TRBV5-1 CASSSGTGNEYTEAFF TGCGCCAGCAGCTCCGGGACAGGAAACGAGTACACTGAAGCTTTCTTT
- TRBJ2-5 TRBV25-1 CASTRQLQETQYF TGTGCCAGCACTAGACAGCTTCAAGAGACCCAGTACTTC
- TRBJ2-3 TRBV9 CASSERVGTDTQYF TGTGCCAGCAGTGAGAGGGTTGGGACAGATACGCAGTATTTT
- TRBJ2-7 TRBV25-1 CASSESRLYF TGTGCAAGCAGTGAATCGAGGCTGTACTTC
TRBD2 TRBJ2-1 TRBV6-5 CASRKTSAYNEQFF TGTGCCAGCAGGAAGACTAGCGCCTACAATGAGCAGTTCTTC
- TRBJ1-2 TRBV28 CASSLRGLQYYGYTF TGTGCCAGCAGTTTAAGAGGGCTTCAGTACTATGGCTACACCTTC
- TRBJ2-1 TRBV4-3 CASSQDAGNEQFF TGCGCCAGCAGCCAAGATGCGGGGAATGAGCAGTTCTTC
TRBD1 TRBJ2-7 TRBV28 CASSFIRTGGTYEQYF TGTGCCAGCAGTTTTATTAGGACAGGGGGCACCTACGAGCAGTACTTC
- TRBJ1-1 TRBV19 CASSPTGMNTEAFF TGTGCCAGTAGCCCAACAGGGATGAACACTGAAGCTTTCTTT
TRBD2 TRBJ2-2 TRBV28 CASSLGGGSTGELFF TGTGCCAGCAGCCTCGGCGGGGGGAGCACCGGGGAGCTGTTTTTT
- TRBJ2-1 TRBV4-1 CASSKGALAFYNEQFF TGCGCCAGCAGCAAAGGGGCACTAGCCTTTTACAATGAGCAGTTCTTC
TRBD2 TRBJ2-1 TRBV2 CASRGGYGRTDEQFF TGTGCCAGCAGGGGAGGTTACGGGAGGACGGATGAGCAGTTCTTC
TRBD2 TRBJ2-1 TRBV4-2 CASSLGPGTSDEQFF TGTGCCAGCAGCCTTGGCCCCGGGACTAGCGATGAGCAGTTCTTC